This entry concerns a single T cell receptor beta chain. The antigen it recognizes is unknown. Base quality data are lacking; no much larger clone is found one base away. The library was made by the immunoSEQ multiplex PCR assay. As stored in TCRdb, this immuneACCESS dataset retains in-frame rearrangements with V and J assigned. A fraction of the clones does not appear; measured against another copy, unresolved V genes explain less than half of the discrepancy, and the remainder lacks a known reason. For this sample there are 77,000 or so clones; 83% appear just once. The ten biggest clones cover about 2.2% of the sample. The CDR3 has 13 amino acids, counting the end cysteine and phenylalanine. The sequence is cut down to CDR3 DNA, 39 bases in frame from base 1. Trimmed from V: 4 bases; trimmed from J: 7 bases; junction bases lacking a gene match: 5. According to the germline V gene, CDR1 reads MNHNS and CDR2 reads SASEGT.

The data stem from a study of ipilimumab plus nivolumab after autologous stem cell transplantation (dated by TCRdb to the early 2020s). Background for the entire study: A median of about 5 ipilimumab doses and about 8 nivolumab doses was received by trial patients. Both primary refractory and relapsed disease were represented in the DLBCL cohort, where 18-month progression-free survival was about 82% and 31%, respectively. The intent-to-treat population of the trial consisted of some 40 patients. Patients undergoing autologous transplant for high-risk diffuse large B cell lymphoma, mature T cell lymphoma, or multiple myeloma were enrolled in the trial. General findings and caveats noted by the study authors: The authors concluded that, as post-transplant consolidation, combined checkpoint inhibition appeared tolerable. Per the authors, a biologic rationale for further study of the post-transplant checkpoint inhibition approach was offered by T cell receptor repertoire, regulatory T cell phenotype and gut microbiota profiles.

Checkpoint therapy began 14 to 28 days after autologous transplant, with ipilimumab given at 1 mg/kg intravenously on day 1 of selected weeks. Nivolumab was given at 3 mg/kg intravenously on day 1 of weeks 1, 4, 7, 10, and every two weeks through week 26. Combined checkpoint inhibition with ipilimumab and nivolumab as consolidation after autologous stem cell transplantation was tested in a Phase Ib clinical trial. The receptor chain draws on TRBV6-1 and TRBJ2-5; 8 junctional bases match TRBD2. Source: PBMCs, taken in a trial of ipilimumab plus nivolumab as post-transplant consolidation. This clonotype was obtained from a male donor with diffuse large B-cell lymphoma. The DNA reads TGTGCCAGCAGTGGGGGGGGACTAGGGACCCAGTACTTC. This is translated as CASSGGGLGTQYF.